The subject of this entry is one TCR beta chain. Its recognized antigen is unknown. Base qualities were left out, and no much larger clone turns up one base away. From a lookup of the germline V gene (reference sequence), CDR1 and CDR2 are MNHEY and SMNVEV. The V end loses 2 bases and the J end loses 4 bases, and a stretch of 9 bases separates them. CDR3 length: 13 amino acids, cysteine to phenylalanine. The CDR3 DNA has 39 bases and is translated from base 1. TCRbeta CDR3 regions were sequenced with the immunoSEQ Assay. After extraction, genomic DNA underwent amplification by bias-controlled multiplex PCR, followed by high-throughput sequencing. In the original analysis: Collapsing and filtering of sequences were performed to quantify the absolute abundance of each unique TCRbeta CDR3 region. T cell fraction was estimated by normalizing TCRbeta template counts to usable DNA, which was measured by amplifying reference genes present in all nucleated cells. Repertoire TCRs were annotated as SARS-CoV-2-specific by exact matching of V gene, CDR3 amino acid sequence and J gene to a known reactive TCR set. The reference SARS-CoV-2 TCR set was obtained from MIRA and was filtered for enrichment in COVID-19-positive ImmuneCODE repertoires, whereby public or cross-reactive TCRs were removed. Using the MIRA antigens, annotated TCRs were further analysed by specific ORF or by position within an ORF. Breadth was defined as annotated unique rearrangements over total unique productive rearrangements; depth was the summed frequency of those rearrangements. Two-sided Wilcoxon rank-sum tests were used to compare TCR breadth between groups. TCRdb took this table from immuneACCESS and kept in-frame rearrangements with V and J called. Such tables lack part of the clones; where checked against another copy, unresolved V genes explain under half of the gap, and the rest is unexplained. V and J calls and clone size are as listed in that table; D and trimming were resolved from the DNA. In this sample the table shows about 220,000 clones, 88% of which occur a single time. The biggest ten clones account for approximately 11% of the sample.

This sample is drawn from a study of Ad26.COV2.S vaccination and SARS-CoV-2 variants (dated by TCRdb to the early 2020s). About the study as a whole: Vaccine-arm donors came from COV1001, a multicentre, randomized, double-blind, placebo-controlled phase I-IIa trial of Ad26.COV2.S in healthy adults. Ad26.COV2.S was given intramuscularly at 5x10^10 or 1x10^11 viral particles, as a single shot or as two shots 56 days apart. Participants in the trial were split at random into five groups of five each, receiving low-dose or high-dose Ad26.COV2.S once or twice, or else placebo on both occasions. Throughout the experiments and outcome assessment, investigators stayed blinded to trial group allocation. The specificity and breadth of SARS-CoV-2-reactive T cell receptors after Ad26.COV2.S vaccination were assessed by TCRbeta repertoire sequencing. A total of 32 samples were included in the TCR-sequenced set, comprising roughly 19 Ad26.COV2.S vaccine recipients, 5 placebo recipients and 8 SARS-CoV-2 convalescent individuals. Broad study findings and their caveats: According to the authors, total T cell responses may have been underestimated by the TCR breadth and depth analyses. Spike-specific TCR breadth was higher in Ad26.COV2.S recipients than in placebo recipients (P = 0.0014). Substantial breadth of spike-specific CD8+ and CD4+ T cell responses was reported after vaccination. Vaccine and placebo recipients had comparable non-spike TCR breadth, which fits with the vaccine containing only spike. The study was not powered for comparison of responses between vaccine doses or regimens.

Explained via the paper, the treatment or condition label denotes: about 20 received Ad26.COV2.S at low or high dose, single or two shots; roughly 5 received placebo; per-sample allocation not given. For vaccine and placebo recipients, the sequenced repertoires came from samples collected on day 63 after the first injection. Between 29 July and 7 August 2020, Cohort 1b enrolled around 25 adults aged 18-55 years at one site in Boston, USA. Ad26.COV2.S was a replication-incompetent adenovirus type 26 vector expressing a prefusion-stabilized SARS-CoV-2 spike protein from the original Wuhan strain. The sequence is built from TRBV27 and TRBJ2-7; possibly the D gene is TRBD2, per 5 matching bases. The clonotype originates from a person aged 18-60 years who received the Ad26.COV2.S COVID-19 vaccine or a placebo. Sequencing was performed on peripheral blood, taken in a trial of Ad26.COV2.S vaccine versus placebo. The nucleotide sequence is given as TGTGCCAGCAGTTTAGCGGGCCCTTACGAGCAGTACTTC. Protein translation: CASSLAGPYEQYF.